This T cell receptor beta chain was found in a study of T-cell reconstitution after alpha-beta-depleted transplantation in children. Whole-study results and caveats: From surviving recipient T cells and thymic progenitors came the high day-60 TCRbeta diversity observed in some patients. Once a year had passed after transplant, T-cell counts and diversity came mostly from newly produced T cells.

For TCRbeta, the library was prepared with unique molecular identifiers. One entry per CDR3 protein, called by TCRdb with MiXCR from the PCR reads. The table has 400,000 to 450,000 distinct CDR3 sequences, about 45% seen once. On this clonotype itself: As yet, its antigen is unknown.

CDR3 length: 14 amino acids. Germline V gene lookup returns CDR1 SQVTM and CDR2 ANQGSEA. Trimming took off 8 bases at V and 0 bases at J, with 13 bases between the two ends. V usage is TRBV29-1 and J usage is TRBJ1-4; D gene uncertain. This sample comprised PBMCs, obtained before TCRalphabeta/CD19-depleted stem cell transplant. The origin of this receptor is a girl aged 2 to 10 with aplastic anemia, due to receive a stem cell transplant. In DNA, the CDR3 is TGCAGCATCGATATCGGAGCAACTAATGAAAAACTGTTTTTT. This sequence encodes CSIDIGATNEKLFF. The complete variable domain, with remaining parts taken from reference TRBV29-1 and TRBJ1-4, reads SAVISQKPSRDICQRGTSLTIQCQVDSQVTMMFWYRQQPGQSLTLIATANQGSEATYESGFVIDKFPISRPNLTFSTLTVSNMSPEDSSIYLCSIDIGATNEKLFFGSGTQLSVL.